This TCR beta chain was observed in a study of cytomegalovirus exposure and HLA in healthy donors. As regards this clone: The target antigen is unknown.

Primers included in the PCR were 60 Vbeta and 13 Jbeta primers. Profiled with immunoSEQ multiplex PCR; TCRdb holds only in-frame clones, not every one. The sample consists of 150,000 or so clones, 75% to 80% of them appearing once. Study-wide results and limits: In a later analysis, an Asian-associated ancestry cluster reportedly showed fewer N-insertions than the 666-donor mean. It was confirmed in vitro that a few of the CMV-associated chains were specific for CMV antigens.

The sample was PBMCs. The receptor comes from a man between 35 and 55 years old in good health and CMV-seropositive.

CDR3 in amino acids: CAWSADISYEQYF. As DNA, the CDR3 is TGTGCCTGGAGTGCGGACATTTCCTACGAGCAGTACTTC. The V call is TRBV30, the J call TRBJ2-7, with D possibly matching TRBD1 (5 bases). V was cut by 1 base and J by 1 base, with 8 bases left in between. Germline CDR1 is GTSNPN and CDR2 is SVGIG (reference sequence). This CDR3 contains 13 residues.